The 22 T cell receptor beta chains below all came from one sample that was sequenced in a study of blood T cell repertoires in COVID-19. Assay used: immunoSEQ multiplex PCR; TCRdb lists only in-frame clones, some missing. Of 200,000 to 300,000 clones listed, 83% are singletons. Sequencing input: PBMCs or T cells enriched from blood (not recorded which). The receptors come from a middle-aged woman who had been exposed to COVID-19.

The chain is built from TRBV5-6 and TRBJ2-5, with 8 bases fitting TRBD2. The CDR3 has 16 residues. Losses at the gene ends were 4 bases for V and 5 bases for J; bases not matched to a gene: 13. Germline CDR1 SGHDT, CDR2 YYEEEE. For the CDR3, the DNA is TGTGCCAGCAGCCCGGGGGGGACAACCCCCCAGGAGACCCAGTACTTC. This codes for CASSPGGTTPQETQYF.

This clone occurred a few times. The CDR3 protein is CASSQAPFGSPGRGNTIYF. CDR3 nucleotides: TGTGCCAGCAGTCAGGCCCCTTTTGGGTCGCCCGGTCGTGGAAACACCATATATTTT. V gene TRBV7-9 combines with J gene TRBJ1-3; D unresolved. The CDR3 extends over 19 amino acids. With 6 bases removed from V and 3 bases from J, the gap between germline ends came to 27 bases. Germline V lookup: CDR1 SEHNR, CDR2 FQNEAQ (reference sequence).

This CDR3 is CASSVAPGTGVYEQYF. The CDR3 DNA reads as TGTGCCAGCAGCGTAGCCCCCGGGACAGGGGTCTACGAGCAGTACTTC. The chain links TRBV9 to TRBJ2-7, with 10 bases matching TRBD1. Germline V gives CDR1 SGDLS, CDR2 YYNGEE. J was trimmed by 3 bases and V by 0 bases; bases with no gene match: 6. CDR3 length equals 16 residues.

This chain joins TRBV29-1 and TRBJ1-5, with D uncertain. The germline gives CDR1 SQVTM, CDR2 ANQGSEA. The CDR3 runs 12 residues. Trimming removed 6 bases from V and 5 bases from J, with 11 bases in between. CDR3 sequence reads: CSVLLGDQPQHF. The CDR3 DNA follows: TGCAGCGTCCTCCTCGGGGATCAGCCCCAGCATTTT.

Only a few counts were recorded for this clone. This sequence joins TRBV6-5 and TRBJ1-1, with a weak D call TRBD1 (6 bases). The germline CDR1 and CDR2 sequences are MNHEY and SVGAGI. This CDR3 has 13 residues. V lost 8 bases to trimming and J lost 7 bases, with 17 bases between them. CDR3 region: CASASGGLDEAFF. CDR3 in DNA: TGTGCCAGCGCCTCGGGGGGGCTGGATGAAGCTTTCTTT.

V and J are TRBV5-6 and TRBJ2-3; D perhaps matches TRBD1 (6 bases). Trimming left V 4 bases short and J 1 base short, with 16 bases between. The CDR3 loop spans 16 amino acids. Germline V lookup: CDR1 SGHDT, CDR2 YYEEEE. The CDR3 sequence: CASSLINRARTDTQYF. The CDR3 bases are TGTGCCAGCAGCCTGATAAACAGGGCGCGCACAGATACGCAGTATTTT. Drawing the rest from reference TRBV5-6 and TRBJ2-3, the complete variable domain is DAGVTQSPTHLIKTRGQQVTLRCSPKSGHDTVSWYQQALGQGPQFIFQYYEEEERQRGNFPDRFSGHQFPNYSSELNVNALLLGDSALYLCASSLINRARTDTQYFGPGTRLTVL.

In this sample, this clone turned up once. The V gene is TRBV12-5, the J gene TRBJ2-2; 12 bases fit TRBD1. V gave up 5 bases and J gave up 7 bases; unmatched junction bases: 11. This CDR3 has 17 amino acids. Germline CDR1 and CDR2: LGHNT and FRNRAP. CDR3 sequence: CASGPDLGQGAIGELFF. CDR3 DNA: TGTGCTAGTGGTCCAGATCTGGGACAGGGGGCGATCGGGGAGCTGTTTTTT.

The chain couples TRBV28 to TRBJ1-6; 9 bases match TRBD1. There are 17 residues in the CDR3. J was trimmed by 4 bases and V by 5 bases; bases with no gene match: 9. CDR1 and CDR2 from the germline V gene are MDHEN and SYDVKM. CDR3 residues: CASSARTGEYYNSPLHF. The DNA for the CDR3 is TGTGCCAGCAGTGCTCGGACAGGGGAATATTATAATTCACCCCTCCACTTT.

This clone was found once. The CDR3 loop reads CASSARENEQFF. The CDR3 coding sequence is TGTGCCAGCAGCGCGAGGGAAAATGAGCAGTTCTTC. The rearrangement links TRBV11-2 to TRBJ2-1, with D tentatively TRBD2 (5 bases). CDR3 length equals 12 residues. V lost 5 bases and J lost 7, with 9 bases in between. Per the germline V gene, CDR1 is SGHAT and CDR2 is FQNNGV.

The chain couples TRBV9 to TRBJ2-5; D unresolved. V was shortened by 3 bases and J by 0 bases, with 3 bases between the two germline ends. Per the germline V gene, CDR1 is SGDLS and CDR2 is YYNGEE. There are 12 residues in the CDR3. CDR3 bases: TGTGCCAGCAGCGGTAACCAAGAGACCCAGTACTTC. Encoded protein: CASSGNQETQYF.

This clone was recorded a few times. The chain carries TRBV6-5 and TRBJ1-2; 7 bases map to TRBD1. The CDR3 is 15 residues long. CDR1 and CDR2 from the germline V gene are MNHEY and SVGAGI. Trimming took 2 bases from V and 5 from J; bases not matched to a gene: 8. Here the CDR3 reads CASSYIPPTGYGYTF. In DNA form, the CDR3 reads TGTGCCAGCAGTTACATCCCGCCGACAGGGTATGGCTACACCTTC.

This chain links TRBV30 with TRBJ2-7, with a possible D match to TRBD1 (6 bases). The CDR3 consists of 12 residues. The germline V gene has CDR1 GTSNPN and CDR2 SVGIG (reference sequence). Trimming pared 4 bases from V and 2 bases from J, leaving 9 bases between. CDR3 sequence: CAWNRDPYEQYF. Here the CDR3 DNA reads TGTGCCTGGAACAGGGACCCCTACGAGCAGTACTTC.

The genes are TRBV3-1 (or the pseudogene TRBV3-2) and TRBJ1-1; a weak D match, TRBD1 (6 bases). This CDR3 region has 12 residues. The V gene lost 4 bases and the J gene lost 6 bases, with 9 bases spanning the gap. The germline V gene has CDR1 LGHDT and CDR2 YNNKEL (reference sequence). The CDR3 DNA reads TGTGCCAGCAGCCCTAACAGGGCTGAAGCTTTCTTT. Protein product: CASSPNRAEAFF.

This clone was seen a single time. CDR3 sequence reads: CASSSAGTGYEQYF. DNA for the CDR3: TGTGCCAGCAGCTCGGCCGGGACAGGGTACGAGCAGTACTTC. The rearrangement uses TRBV7-2 and TRBJ2-7; 9 bases align to TRBD1. This CDR3 region has 14 residues. The trim removed 4 bases at V and 4 bases at J, leaving 5 bases unmatched. The germline V gene has CDR1 SGHTA and CDR2 FQGNSA.

The chain employs TRBV4-3 and TRBJ1-2; no clear D gene. Trimming shortened V by 0 bases and J by 3 bases, and 11 bases separated the two germline ends. The germline CDR1 and CDR2 sequences are LGHNA and YSLEER. The CDR3 has 15 amino acids. The CDR3 sequence: CASSQDEAAYYGYTF. The DNA of the CDR3 is TGCGCCAGCAGCCAAGATGAGGCGGCCTACTATGGCTACACCTTC.

The CDR3 DNA is TGTGCCAGCAGTGATCTTCGACAGGGGGCCGGCACCGGGGAGCTGTTTTTT. It translates to CASSDLRQGAGTGELFF. The chain carries TRBV6-1 and TRBJ2-2, with 10 bases identical to TRBD1. Germline V CDR1 and CDR2: MNHNS, SASEGT. With 3 bases clipped from V and 4 bases from J, the junction kept 8 bases outside the gene matches. The CDR3 totals 17 residues.

This clone was seen a single time. The chain's CDR3 is CASSVTGGNSPLHF. The CDR3 nucleotides read TGTGCCAGCAGCGTGACAGGGGGAAATTCACCCCTCCACTTT. V usage is TRBV9 and J usage is TRBJ1-6; 9 nucleotides align to TRBD1. Unmatched junction bases numbered 1, after V lost 2 bases and J lost 7 bases. Germline values: CDR1 SGDLS, CDR2 YYNGEE. This CDR3 has 14 residues.

This clone occurred once. The chain uses TRBV4-3 and TRBJ2-1; 8 bases fit TRBD2. J was trimmed by 5 bases and V by 2 bases; bases with no gene match: 5. The CDR3 is 15 residues long. The V gene's germline CDR1 is LGHNA and CDR2 YSLEER. CDR3: CASSQLTAGDNEQFF. The CDR3, as DNA: TGCGCCAGCAGCCAATTGACAGCGGGGGACAATGAGCAGTTCTTC.

This chain connects TRBV11-2 to TRBJ1-4; no clear D gene. Germline CDR1 and CDR2: SGHAT and FQNNGV. Deletions cut 3 bases from V and 3 bases from J, with 11 bases between. This CDR3 spans 15 amino acids. The CDR3 sequence: CASSFLELPNEKLFF. CDR3 nucleotides: TGTGCCAGCAGCTTCCTAGAGTTGCCTAATGAAAAACTGTTTTTT.

The chain is built from TRBV11-2 and TRBJ1-1; the D gene is possibly TRBD1 (6 bases). Trimming took off 2 bases at V and 2 bases at J, with 15 bases between the two ends. From germline, CDR1 is SGHAT and CDR2 FQNNGV. The length of the CDR3 is 16 residues. The CDR3, as DNA: TGTGCCAGCAGCTTACCAGGGACAAGTCTTAACACTGAAGCTTTCTTT. Translated, it gives CASSLPGTSLNTEAFF.

The gene calls are TRBV3-1 (or the pseudogene TRBV3-2) and TRBJ2-5; D not resolved. The CDR3 is made up of 14 amino acids. Deletions cut 2 bases from V and 1 base from J, with 8 bases between. CDR1 is LGHDT and CDR2 is YNNKEL in the germline V gene (reference sequence). The CDR3 loop is CASSQSRVQETQYF. For the CDR3, the DNA is TGTGCCAGCAGCCAATCACGGGTCCAAGAGACCCAGTACTTC.

V is TRBV12-3 or TRBV12-4 and J is TRBJ1-5; TRBD1 matches at 7 bases. This CDR3 spans 13 amino acids. V lost 5 bases and J lost 4; bases outside the gene matches: 2. CDR3 DNA: TGTGCCAGCAGTCGACAGGGTAATCAGCCCCAGCATTTT. It encodes CASSRQGNQPQHF.